The entry below gives a single T cell receptor (beta chain) sequence along with its context. The sample originates from a study of shared T cell receptors in the human thymus. Data came from immunoSEQ multiplex PCR; TCRdb stores just in-frame clones and leaves some out. The table includes around 730,000 clones, 80% to 90% detected once. The germline V and J ends were trimmed by 2 bases and 0 bases, with 9 bases remaining between them. This CDR3 has 15 residues. CDR1 is SGHDT, CDR2 YYEEEE, per germline. These data also formed part of another study, on human thymus T cells. This second study notes: Donor material was obtained from healthy Finnish infants undergoing corrective surgery for congenital heart defects. Thymic and blood repertoires appeared to carry a bias in their V and J gene usage. Related work found strong thymic repertoire overlap between unrelated individuals.

This TCR was recovered from a girl under three years old with a congenital heart defect. The specimen was thymocytes. This rearrangement joins TRBV5-6 to TRBJ1-3; tentative D call: TRBD1 (5 bases). The CDR3 loop is CASSFGQASGNTIYF. The CDR3 region has the DNA TGTGCCAGCAGCTTCGGACAAGCCTCTGGAAACACCATATATTTT. The whole variable domain, remainder taken from reference TRBV5-6 and TRBJ1-3, is DAGVTQSPTHLIKTRGQQVTLRCSPKSGHDTVSWYQQALGQGPQFIFQYYEEEERQRGNFPDRFSGHQFPNYSSELNVNALLLGDSALYLCASSFGQASGNTIYFGEGSWLTVV.